This T cell receptor (beta chain) originates from a study of CD8 T cells in ankylosing spondylitis. V dropped 5 bases and J dropped 0 bases, with 8 bases sitting between them. Germline V gene data show CDR1 as SGHVS and CDR2 as FQNEAQ. The CDR3 totals 14 residues. Making the TCR beta libraries involved quantitative 5'-RACE with molecular barcodes. TCRdb independently ran MiXCR on the 5' RACE reads; one entry per CDR3 protein. The profile shows 350,000 to 400,000 distinct CDR3 sequences, around 20% of them singletons. Study-wide points: It appeared that ankylosing spondylitis blood was characterized by a TCR beta motif of seven or eight highly homologous variants. Disease-linked clones bore a CD8+ phenotype and were relatively rare in peripheral blood.

Remarks on this clonotype: Antigen unknown.

Sequencing input: blood, either unsorted or a sorted T cell fraction (not recorded which). This sequence was found in a male donor with ankylosing spondylitis or in good health (not recorded which). The chain recombines TRBV7-8 with TRBJ2-1; D gene uncertain. The CDR3 DNA reads as TGTGCCAGCAGCAAACAGATCTCCTACAATGAGCAGTTCTTC. Translation gives CASSKQISYNEQFF.